The next 27 T cell receptor beta chains were all read from a single sample in a study of graft-versus-host responses after intestinal transplantation (dated by TCRdb to 2020 to 2023). The intended sense of this specimen's time point label: cells obtained before transplantation from donor or recipient. Receptor amplification or capture employed the immunoSEQ multiplex PCR assay. TCRdb's version of the immuneACCESS table is confined to in-frame rearrangements and falls short of the full clone set. An unresolved V gene accounts for under half of the shortfall where checked; the remainder is of unknown origin. This sample gives over 100,000 clones in total; around 92% of them show up just once. Jointly, the top ten make up roughly 1% of the sample. Their antigen targets remain unknown. This specimen consisted of unstimulated CD8+ T cells sorted from spleen or lymph node cells, obtained before transplant. The receptors were gathered from a human donor who was the organ donor for an intestinal transplant.

The chain uses TRBV11-2 and TRBJ2-5; 8 bases fit TRBD2. V was pared by 0 bases and J by 2 bases, with 5 bases of the junction left unmatched. This CDR3 is built from 16 residues. The germline CDR1 and CDR2 sequences are SGHAT and FQNNGV. The CDR3: CASSLEGLVVQETQYF. The CDR3 DNA reads as TGTGCCAGCAGCTTAGAGGGACTAGTCGTTCAAGAGACCCAGTACTTC.

The chain recombines TRBV4-3 with TRBJ1-1; D unresolved. The CDR3 totals 16 residues. V gave up 0 bases and J gave up 2 bases, with 13 bases separating them. Germline CDR1 reads LGHNA; CDR2 reads YSLEER. CDR3 bases: TGCGCCAGCAGCCAAGATTGGCCAGGCCTAAACACTGAAGCTTTCTTT. Its protein product is CASSQDWPGLNTEAFF.

This clone was picked up a small number of times. CDR3 sequence: CASSYQVGPFNEKLFF. Here the CDR3 DNA reads TGTGCCAGCAGTTACCAGGTCGGACCCTTTAATGAAAAACTGTTTTTT. V is TRBV6-6 and J is TRBJ1-4; D is unresolved. CDR1 and CDR2 (germline): MNHNY, SVGAGI (reference sequence). V shed 2 bases and J shed 4 bases, with 14 bases lying between them. This CDR3 has 16 amino acids.

Of note for this clone: This same CDR3 is encoded by further DNA sequences in the sample. The chain uses TRBV6-5 and TRBJ2-7; no firm D call. The V end was cut by 5 bases, the J end by 0 bases, with 5 bases between. Per the germline V gene, CDR1 is MNHEY and CDR2 is SVGAGI. The CDR3 is 12 amino acids. Written as DNA, the CDR3 is TGTGCCAGCAGTGAGAGCTCCTACGAGCAGTACTTC. Translating gives CASSESSYEQYF.

V usage is TRBV19 and J usage is TRBJ2-2, with D maybe TRBD1 (5 bases). V was shortened by 5 bases and J by 2 bases, with 18 bases between the two germline ends. The CDR3 is 17 residues long. CDR1 LNHDA and CDR2 SQIVND come from the germline V gene (reference sequence). This chain's CDR3 is CASSFRQILSNTGELFF. The DNA for the CDR3 is TGTGCCAGTAGTTTCCGACAGATCCTCTCTAACACCGGGGAGCTGTTTTTT.

Here the CDR3 DNA reads TGCGCCAGCAGCCAAGATTCTAGCGGGAGTAACCCCTACAATGAGCAGTTCTTC. Translating it yields CASSQDSSGSNPYNEQFF. The chain joins TRBV4-3 to TRBJ2-1; TRBD2 matches 10 bases. Losses at the gene ends were 0 bases for V and 2 bases for J; bases not matched to a gene: 7. CDR3 length: 18 amino acids. CDR1 LGHNA and CDR2 YSLEER come from the germline V gene.

The chain carries TRBV28 and TRBJ2-7; D might be TRBD1 (6 bases). This CDR3 comprises 12 residues. From germline, CDR1 is MDHEN and CDR2 SYDVKM. The V end lost 5 bases, the J end lost 4 bases, and 9 bases lay between the germline ends. The CDR3 nucleotides are TGTGCCAGCAGTCAGGGGCTTTACGAGCAGTACTTC. This translates into CASSQGLYEQYF.

This chain connects TRBV6-1 to TRBJ1-1, with TRBD1 matching over 7 bases. Trimming at V came to 4 bases and at J to 1 base, leaving 3 bases not matched to a gene. The CDR3 length is 14 residues. Germline CDR1 is MNHNS and CDR2 is SASEGT. CDR3 sequence (DNA): TGTGCCAGCAGTGTACAGGGGAGGAACACTGAAGCTTTCTTT. It translates to CASSVQGRNTEAFF.

In its sample, this clone was seen once. The rearrangement joins TRBV11-2 to TRBJ2-3; 10 bases fit TRBD2. CDR1 and CDR2 (germline): SGHAT, FQNNGV. The CDR3 covers 18 residues. V trimming: 1 base; J trimming: 3 bases; junction bases outside the gene matches: 10. The CDR3 protein is CASSLASAGLAPTDTQYF. Here the CDR3 DNA reads TGTGCCAGCAGCTTAGCTTCGGCGGGACTAGCGCCTACAGATACGCAGTATTTT.

This rearrangement joins TRBV6-5 to TRBJ1-2; the D gene is possibly TRBD1 (5 bases). There are 15 residues in the CDR3. The germline V and J ends were trimmed by 0 bases and 6 bases, with 14 bases remaining between them. Germline V gene sequence: CDR1 MNHEY, CDR2 SVGAGI. In nucleotides, the CDR3 is TGTGCCAGCAGTTACTCTCTCGGGACCCATCATGGCTACACCTTC. Its translation: CASSYSLGTHHGYTF.

The V and J genes are TRBV4-3 and TRBJ2-1, with a possible D match to TRBD1 (6 bases). This CDR3 has 17 amino acids. The germline V and J ends were trimmed by 0 bases and 5 bases, with 17 bases remaining between them. Germline CDR1 and CDR2: LGHNA and YSLEER. Written as DNA, the CDR3 is TGCGCCAGCAGCCAAGAGAGAGGGACACAGAAACACAATGAGCAGTTCTTC. This translates into CASSQERGTQKHNEQFF.

The chain couples TRBV6-1 to TRBJ2-3; 12 bases align to TRBD2. The germline V gene has CDR1 MNHNS and CDR2 SASEGT. The V segment lost 2 bases and the J segment 4 bases; nucleotides outside the gene matches: 4. This CDR3 has 16 residues. CDR3 protein: CASSELTSGRPDTQYF. Written as DNA, the CDR3 is TGTGCCAGCAGTGAACTAACTAGCGGGAGGCCAGATACGCAGTATTTT.

This clone was detected only once. V and J are TRBV4-3 and TRBJ2-2; 12 nucleotides match TRBD2. The V gene end was trimmed by 1 base and the J gene end by 6 bases; junction bases not matched to a gene: 0. Germline V gene data show CDR1 as LGHNA and CDR2 as YSLEER. The CDR3 runs 15 residues. The CDR3 sequence: CASSQGLAGAGELFF. In nucleotides, the CDR3 is TGCGCCAGCAGCCAAGGACTAGCGGGAGCCGGGGAGCTGTTTTTT.

This chain uses TRBV5-8 with TRBJ2-1; 12 bases are shared with TRBD1. The CDR3 has 16 residues. Germline assignment: CDR1 SGHTS and CDR2 YDEGEE. V gave up 4 bases and J gave up 2 bases; unmatched junction bases: 4. CDR3 amino acids: CASSGGTGGPYNEQFF. CDR3 in DNA: TGTGCCAGCAGCGGTGGGACAGGGGGCCCCTACAATGAGCAGTTCTTC. Together with reference TRBV5-8 and TRBJ2-1, the CDR3 gives the full variable domain: EAGVTQSPTHLIKTRGQQATLRCSPISGHTSVYWYQQALGLGLQFLLWYDEGEERNRGNFPPRFSGRQFPNYSSELNVNALELEDSALYLCASSGGTGGPYNEQFFGPGTRLTVL.

V and J are TRBV6-1 and TRBJ2-3, with D possibly being TRBD1 (5 bases). The CDR3 loop spans 15 amino acids. Germline CDR1 and CDR2: MNHNS and SASEGT. V lost 7 bases to trimming and J lost 2 bases, with 16 bases between them. DNA for the CDR3: TGTGCCAGCAACCCGGACACCTTTTCCACAGATACGCAGTATTTT. This encodes CASNPDTFSTDTQYF.

CDR3 nucleotide sequence: TGTGCCAGCAGTTGGACTAGCGGGAGCAATGAGCAGTTCTTC. This sequence encodes CASSWTSGSNEQFF. The rearrangement joins TRBV27 to TRBJ2-1; 13 bases fit TRBD2. Trimming took 4 bases from V and 6 from J; bases not matched to a gene: 0. Germline lookup yields CDR1 MNHEY and CDR2 SMNVEV (reference sequence). This CDR3 contains 14 residues.

V is TRBV7-9 and J is TRBJ2-1, with D maybe TRBD2 (5 bases). The CDR3 has 14 residues. The germline gives CDR1 SEHNR, CDR2 FQNEAQ (reference sequence). Trimming cost V 11 bases and J 1 base, with 15 bases left between them. CDR3 protein: CAGSGRTSYNEQFF. DNA for the CDR3: TGTGCCGGGAGTGGACGCACTTCCTACAATGAGCAGTTCTTC.

DNA of the CDR3: TGTGCCAGTAGACTAGCGGTAGACATGAATGAGCAGTTCTTC. This sequence encodes CASRLAVDMNEQFF. The V call is TRBV19, the J call TRBJ2-1; 8 bases align to TRBD2. J was trimmed by 7 bases and V by 6 bases; bases with no gene match: 8. Per the germline V gene, CDR1 is LNHDA and CDR2 is SQIVND (reference sequence). The CDR3 has 14 residues.

This clone was seen only once. J is TRBJ2-7 and V is TRBV7-9; unclear D gene. Trimming took 0 bases from V and 6 from J, leaving 3 bases between them. This CDR3 has 11 residues. CDR1 and CDR2 (germline): SEHNR, FQNEAQ (reference sequence). CDR3 sequence reads: CASSLAGEQYF. For the CDR3, the DNA is TGTGCCAGCAGCTTAGCGGGCGAGCAGTACTTC.

Comment on this clone: A much more abundant neighbour one base away suggests this may be a read error. The chain's CDR3 is CASSDGTSGTDTQYF. CDR3 coding DNA: TGTGCCAGCAGTGACGGGACTAGCGGGACAGATACGCAGTATTTT. The V call is TRBV6-4, the J call TRBJ2-3; 12 positions agree with TRBD2. Losses at the gene ends were 2 bases for V and 3 bases for J; bases not matched to a gene: 0. The germline V gene has CDR1 MRHNA and CDR2 SNTAGT. The CDR3 runs to 15 residues.

The CDR3 here is CASSQGYTTSEQYF. The CDR3, as DNA: TGCGCCAGCAGCCAAGGATACACTACTTCCGAGCAGTACTTC. The gene calls are TRBV4-1 and TRBJ2-7; D not certain. The CDR3 loop spans 14 amino acids. V gave up 1 base and J gave up 6 bases, with 13 bases separating them. CDR1 and CDR2 from the germline V gene are MGHRA and YSYEKL.

A word on this clone: Additional DNA sequences in this sample encode the identical CDR3. V usage is TRBV4-1 and J usage is TRBJ2-1; 7 nucleotides align to TRBD1. The V and J ends lost 1 base and 8 bases, in that order; junction bases with no gene match: 5. This CDR3 comprises 14 residues. Per germline, CDR1 MGHRA and CDR2 YSYEKL. CDR3 nucleotide sequence: TGCGCCAGCAGCCAAGCTTACAGGGGTGATGAGCAGTTCTTC. It translates to CASSQAYRGDEQFF.

This chain joins TRBV30 and TRBJ1-5; D is unresolved. Germline assignment: CDR1 GTSNPN and CDR2 SVGIG (reference sequence). The CDR3 has 16 residues. Trimming stripped 0 bases from V and 5 bases from J, with 17 bases between. In DNA form, the CDR3 reads TGTGCCTGGAGTGTACATTCTGGCGGGAGCGATCAGCCCCAGCATTTT. Protein sequence: CAWSVHSGGSDQPQHF.

The V gene is TRBV11-1, the J gene TRBJ2-5; 7 nucleotides line up with TRBD1. Trimming removed 5 bases from V and 3 bases from J; junction bases left unmatched: 0. This CDR3 is built from 12 residues. Germline assignment: CDR1 SGHAT and CDR2 FQDESV (reference sequence). CDR3 sequence reads: CASSQGEETQYF. For the CDR3, the DNA is TGTGCCAGCAGCCAGGGGGAAGAGACCCAGTACTTC.

The chain has TRBV6-6 and TRBJ1-2; a weak D match, TRBD1 (6 bases). The germline V gene has CDR1 MNHNY and CDR2 SVGAGI (reference sequence). The V gene lost 7 bases and the J gene lost 4 bases, with 16 bases spanning the gap. CDR3 length equals 14 residues. The CDR3 loop reads CASKSRGWGYGYTF. Here the CDR3 DNA reads TGTGCCAGCAAGAGCAGGGGCTGGGGCTATGGCTACACCTTC.

The rearrangement links TRBV7-2 to TRBJ1-2; no reliable D call. From germline, CDR1 is SGHTA and CDR2 FQGNSA. V shed 5 bases and J shed 4 bases, with 11 bases lying between them. The CDR3 sequence is 13 residues long. CDR3 coding DNA: TGTGCCAGCAGCCAGGCGGGTGTCTATGGCTACACCTTC. Amino acids: CASSQAGVYGYTF.

This clone occurred a few times. The gene calls are TRBV10-1 and TRBJ2-1; D is perhaps TRBD1 (5 bases). Trimming stripped 3 bases from V and 8 bases from J, with 5 bases between. The CDR3 is made up of 11 amino acids. Germline lookup yields CDR1 WNHNN and CDR2 SYGVQD (reference sequence). DNA of the CDR3: TGCGCCAGCAGTGAAGGGGATGAGCAGTTCTTC. Translated: CASSEGDEQFF.